These 19 T cell receptor beta chains share one sample of origin, sequenced in a study of T cell responses to AZD1222 COVID-19 vaccine (dated by TCRdb to about 2021). What the time point label conveys for this sample: baseline before first vaccination. Libraries were made using the immunoSEQ multiplex PCR assay. The clones in this table, taken by TCRdb from immuneACCESS, are in-frame only. Not every clone is retained; where verified, under half of the shortfall comes from an unresolved V gene, and the cause of the rest is unknown. This sample holds roughly 150,000 clones; about nine tenths were observed only once. Over 1.5% of the sample lies in the top ten. Here the sequenced sample was peripheral blood, taken on day 0 of AZD1222 vaccination. The origin of the receptors is an adult in good health.

J is TRBJ1-5 and V is TRBV3-1 (or the pseudogene TRBV3-2), with D unresolved. CDR1 and CDR2 from the germline V gene are LGHDT and YNNKEL (reference sequence). Trimming stripped 1 base from V and 6 bases from J, with 13 bases between. The CDR3 loop spans 15 amino acids. CDR3 DNA sequence: TGTGCCAGCAGCCAAGTTTCAGGAGCGGGTCAGCCCCAGCATTTT. Its translation: CASSQVSGAGQPQHF.

Notes on this clone: The sample has other DNA sequences that encode this CDR3 too. V usage is TRBV19 and J usage is TRBJ1-1; no firm D call. Trimming took off 3 bases at V and 1 base at J, with 6 bases between the two ends. The CDR3 runs 13 residues. Germline CDR1 and CDR2: LNHDA and SQIVND (reference sequence). CDR3 sequence (DNA): TGTGCCAGTAGTATGAGCGAGAACACTGAAGCTTTCTTT. Translation: CASSMSENTEAFF.

The table lists this clone with a few counts. The chain recombines TRBV27 with TRBJ1-1; D may be TRBD1 (5 bases). This CDR3 comprises 14 residues. Germline values: CDR1 MNHEY, CDR2 SMNVEV (reference sequence). Trimming pared 4 bases from V and 9 bases from J, leaving 18 bases between. CDR3 DNA: TGTGCCAGCAGTTCTTATGGGGGGTCTTATCAAGCTTTCTTT. This codes for CASSSYGGSYQAFF.

This clone was recorded once. CDR3 DNA: TGTGCCAGCAGTAATAGGGGACAGGGAGGCACTGAAGCTTTCTTT. Amino acids: CASSNRGQGGTEAFF. The V call is TRBV27, the J call TRBJ1-1; 9 nucleotides agree with TRBD1. The trim removed 5 bases at V and 4 bases at J, leaving 8 bases unmatched. The CDR3 length is 15 residues. Germline CDR1 MNHEY, CDR2 SMNVEV (reference sequence).

The chain links TRBV7-2 to TRBJ1-6; 12 positions agree with TRBD1. CDR3 length equals 16 residues. Losses at the gene ends were 4 bases for V and 10 bases for J; bases not matched to a gene: 8. The germline V gene has CDR1 SGHTA and CDR2 FQGNSA. CDR3 nucleotide sequence: TGTGCCAGCAGCTACCCGGGACAGGGGGCTGGATCACCCCTCCACTTT. It encodes CASSYPGQGAGSPLHF. Combining the CDR3 with reference TRBV7-2 and TRBJ1-6 gives the whole variable domain GAGVSQSPSNKVTEKGKDVELRCDPISGHTALYWYRQSLGQGLEFLIYFQGNSAPDKSGLPSDRFSAERTGGSVSTLTIQRTQQEDSAVYLCASSYPGQGAGSPLHFGNGTRLTVT.

The rearrangement joins TRBV7-9 to TRBJ1-4; TRBD1 aligns across 8 bases. The CDR3 loop spans 15 amino acids. Germline V gene lookup returns CDR1 SEHNR and CDR2 FQNEAQ (reference sequence). Unmatched junction bases numbered 6, after V lost 1 base and J lost 8 bases. The chain's CDR3 is CASSLVSGGGEKLFF. In DNA, the CDR3 is TGTGCCAGCAGCTTAGTGTCAGGGGGCGGAGAAAAACTGTTTTTT.

The CDR3 loop is CASSLAAGKYF. As DNA, the CDR3 is TGTGCCAGCAGTTTAGCGGCAGGGAAGTACTTC. The chain recombines TRBV28 with TRBJ2-7, with D perhaps matching TRBD1 (5 bases). This CDR3 is 11 amino acids long. V lost 2 bases, J lost 11 bases, and 10 bases lay in between. Germline V lookup: CDR1 MDHEN, CDR2 SYDVKM.

The rearrangement links TRBV5-4 to TRBJ2-5; TRBD1 might be the D (5 bases). The V end was cut by 0 bases, the J end by 0 bases, with 6 bases between. This CDR3 comprises 14 residues. Germline-derived CDR1 and CDR2 are SGHNT and YYREEE (reference sequence). CDR3 DNA sequence: TGTGCCAGCAGCTTGGGACAGTACCAAGAGACCCAGTACTTC. Protein product: CASSLGQYQETQYF.

The V and J genes are TRBV6-6 and TRBJ1-1, with D possibly being TRBD1 (6 bases). V lost 5 bases, J lost 5 bases, and 21 bases lay in between. Germline V gene lookup returns CDR1 MNHNY and CDR2 SVGAGI (reference sequence). The CDR3 is 16 residues long. The DNA for the CDR3 is TGTGCCAGCAGTCGACATCGTGGGGGGCAAGGTACTGAAGCTTTCTTT. Its translation: CASSRHRGGQGTEAFF.

J is TRBJ2-1 and V is TRBV2; TRBD2 might be the D (6 bases). Per the germline V gene, CDR1 is SNHLY and CDR2 is FYNNEI. The CDR3 runs to 15 residues. Trimming left V 8 bases short and J 1 base short, with 15 bases between. The CDR3 sequence: CASALGTASYNEQFF. CDR3 DNA: TGTGCCAGCGCTTTGGGGACTGCTTCCTACAATGAGCAGTTCTTC.

This clone has more than one count but fewer than ten. The chain employs TRBV18 and TRBJ1-1; D remains ambiguous. The CDR3 covers 13 residues. Deletions cut 3 bases from V and 6 bases from J, with 11 bases between. Germline V gene data show CDR1 as KGHSH and CDR2 as LQKENI. In nucleotides, the CDR3 is TGTGCCAGCTCACCCCAAGCCGGGTCTGAAGCTTTCTTT. Translated: CASSPQAGSEAFF.

The chain uses TRBV7-9 and TRBJ1-2; 9 positions agree with TRBD1. V dropped 2 bases and J dropped 4; count of bases not matched to a gene: 5. CDR3 size: 15 residues. Looked up from germline, CDR1 is SEHNR and CDR2 is FQNEAQ (reference sequence). CDR3 nucleotides: TGTGCCAGCAGCTTACCCTGGGACAGGGCCTATGGCTACACCTTC. Protein sequence: CASSLPWDRAYGYTF. Full variable domain (missing parts from reference TRBV7-9 and TRBJ1-2): DTGVSQNPRHKITKRGQNVTFRCDPISEHNRLYWYRQTLGQGPEFLTYFQNEAQLEKSRLLSDRFSAERPKGSFSTLEIQRTEQGDSAMYLCASSLPWDRAYGYTFGSGTRLTVV.

The chain links TRBV6-5 to TRBJ1-3; D unresolved. Germline values: CDR1 MNHEY, CDR2 SVGAGI. The CDR3 has 15 amino acids. Trimming cost V 6 bases and J 8 bases, with 20 bases left between them. CDR3 loop: CASRPLGLLWDTIYF. The CDR3 DNA sequence: TGTGCCAGCAGACCCCTGGGCCTACTGTGGGACACCATATATTTT.

This clone was picked up one time. The chain combines TRBV19 with TRBJ1-5; D is unresolved. The CDR3 is 12 amino acids. Germline V lookup: CDR1 LNHDA, CDR2 SQIVND (reference sequence). V lost 3 bases, J lost 9 bases, and 9 bases lay in between. CDR3 coding DNA: TGTGCCAGTAGTATGCCCTCTAGGCCCCAGCATTTT. Its protein product is CASSMPSRPQHF.

The rearrangement uses TRBV27 and TRBJ1-5; 10 positions agree with TRBD1. V trimming: 5 bases; J trimming: 4 bases; junction bases outside the gene matches: 8. Germline-derived CDR1 and CDR2 are MNHEY and SMNVEV (reference sequence). There are 16 residues in the CDR3. CDR3: CASSERQGAGNQPQHF. CDR3 DNA sequence: TGTGCCAGCAGTGAAAGACAGGGGGCGGGGAATCAGCCCCAGCATTTT.

The gene calls are TRBV7-6 and TRBJ2-5; D is undetermined. This CDR3 spans 14 amino acids. V shed 0 bases and J shed 5 bases, with 10 bases lying between them. Germline CDR1 and CDR2: SGHVS and FNYEAQ. The CDR3 nucleotides are TGTGCCAGCAGCTTAGCTAGCCACTCGGAGACCCAGTACTTC. As protein: CASSLASHSETQYF.

The chain carries TRBV7-3 and TRBJ1-3; D gene ambiguous. V lost 5 bases to trimming and J lost 0 bases, with 14 bases between them. The CDR3 consists of 16 residues. Germline CDR1 is SGHTA and CDR2 is FQGTGA. The CDR3 sequence is CASSQSGENSGNTIYF. In DNA form, the CDR3 reads TGTGCCAGCAGCCAAAGCGGAGAAAACTCTGGAAACACCATATATTTT.

This chain uses TRBV6-1 with TRBJ1-1; the D is unclear. Germline V gene lookup returns CDR1 MNHNS and CDR2 SASEGT. The CDR3 sequence is 13 residues long. The V end lost 2 bases, the J end lost 1 base, and 5 bases lay between the germline ends. The CDR3, as DNA: TGTGCCAGCAGTGAACGGGAGAACACTGAAGCTTTCTTT. It yields the protein CASSERENTEAFF.

The chain recombines TRBV5-4 with TRBJ2-7, with TRBD2 matching 13 bases. Germline-derived CDR1 and CDR2 are SGHNT and YYREEE (reference sequence). There are 16 residues in the CDR3. Trimming cost V 3 bases and J 5 bases; bases outside gene matches: 8. This chain's CDR3 is CASSSKTSGRSHEQYF. The CDR3 nucleotides read TGTGCCAGCAGCTCAAAGACTAGCGGGAGGAGCCACGAGCAGTACTTC.